Shown below are 26 T cell receptor beta chains from a single sample sequenced in a study of T-cell memory formation after mild COVID-19 (dated by TCRdb to about 2021). Receptor amplification or capture employed 5' RACE. Instrument on record: Illumina NovaSeq 6000. Clones were called with MiXCR by TCRdb after fastp trimmed the public reads at Q25, and only in-frame beta chains were retained. For every CDR3 protein sequence, its rows merge into one entry that carries the most common genes and DNA. Present in this sample are about 180,000 distinct CDR3 sequences, 15% to 20% of which were seen just once. The top ten hold approximately 4% of the sample. What was sequenced was PBMCs or a T cell subset sorted from them (not recorded which). These receptors all stem from a man younger than 30 who had mild COVID-19 (a few samples of this study predate the infection). The sample titles of this study are shuffled in the database, so cell type and time point are left out; the donor was told from shared clones.

The chain joins TRBV7-2 to TRBJ2-3; D unresolved. There are 15 residues in the CDR3. V was pared by 5 bases and J by 8 bases, with 20 bases between. Germline V CDR1 and CDR2: SGHTA, FQGNSA. This chain's CDR3 is CASSLMLTRGRTQYF. In nucleotides, the CDR3 is TGTGCCAGCAGCCTAATGCTCACGCGTGGACGTACGCAGTATTTT.

The chain employs TRBV5-5 and TRBJ2-2; D is unresolved. The CDR3 length is 15 residues. CDR1 and CDR2 (germline): SGHKS, YYEKEE (reference sequence). Trimming took 0 bases from V and 4 from J, leaving 10 bases between them. In DNA, the CDR3 is TGTGCCAGCAGCTTGGCTCTTCTGCGCACCGGGGAGCTGTTTTTT. This translates into CASSLALLRTGELFF. The whole variable domain, filled in from reference TRBV5-5 and TRBJ2-2, reads DAGVTQSPTHLIKTRGQQVTLRCSPISGHKSVSWYQQVLGQGPQFIFQYYEKEERGRGNFPDRFSARQFPNYSSELNVNALLLGDSALYLCASSLALLRTGELFFGEGSRLTVL.

The chain recombines TRBV3-1 with TRBJ2-5; D may be TRBD2 (6 bases). The CDR3 runs 16 residues. Germline lookup yields CDR1 LGHDT and CDR2 YNNKEL (reference sequence). Between the trimmed V and J ends, which lost 1 base and 1 base, there was a span of 13 bases. In DNA, the CDR3 is TGTGCCAGCAGCCAAGGGCGGGGCTTTGGCCAAGAGACCCAGTACTTC. Its protein product is CASSQGRGFGQETQYF.

This clonotype was counted only a few times. The J gene is TRBJ2-5, the V gene TRBV12-3 or TRBV12-4, with unresolved D. This CDR3 spans 13 amino acids. Trimming removed 6 bases from V and 2 bases from J, with 10 bases in between. Here the CDR3 DNA reads TGTGCCAGCAGGAGGAACCCACAAGAGACCCAGTACTTC. Translated: CASRRNPQETQYF.

The V and J genes are TRBV7-3 and TRBJ2-2; 8 bases are shared with TRBD1. CDR3 length equals 14 residues. Germline trimming cut 5 bases from V and 5 bases from J; bases unmatched to any gene: 4. Germline V gives CDR1 SGHTA, CDR2 FQGTGA. CDR3 amino acids: CASSRRTGTGELFF. CDR3 nucleotide sequence: TGTGCCAGCAGCCGCCGGACAGGGACCGGGGAGCTGTTTTTT.

The chain recombines TRBV7-2 with TRBJ2-1; 9 bases align to TRBD2. The CDR3 is 15 residues long. Germline loops: CDR1 SGHTA, CDR2 FQGNSA. V gave up 4 bases and J gave up 5 bases; unmatched junction bases: 6. For the CDR3, the DNA is TGTGCCAGCAGCTCGCGGGGGGGCGTCGACAATGAGCAGTTCTTC. Encoded protein: CASSSRGGVDNEQFF.

This chain links TRBV4-1 with TRBJ2-7; maybe TRBD1 (5 bases). Looked up from germline, CDR1 is MGHRA and CDR2 is YSYEKL. The V end was cut by 0 bases, the J end by 3 bases, with 9 bases between. This CDR3 is built from 14 residues. The CDR3 bases are TGCGCCAGCAGCCAAGACAGGGTAGACTACGAGCAGTACTTC. Protein: CASSQDRVDYEQYF.

A few counts support this clonotype. The chain has TRBV12-5 and TRBJ2-4, with D unclear. The V gene's germline CDR1 is LGHNT and CDR2 FRNRAP. V was trimmed by 2 bases and J by 8 bases, leaving 7 bases between them. The CDR3 loop spans 12 amino acids. The CDR3 DNA is TGTGCTAGTGGTTTGTTTATCGACATTCAGTACTTC. Translated: CASGLFIDIQYF.

V gene TRBV25-1 combines with J gene TRBJ2-4; 10 bases match TRBD1. With V trimmed by 4 bases and J by 6 bases, 9 bases remained unmatched. Germline loops: CDR1 MGHDK, CDR2 SYGVNS. CDR3 length: 16 residues. The CDR3 sequence is CASSAPPGTGVNIQYF. Here the CDR3 DNA reads TGTGCCAGCAGTGCCCCCCCCGGGACAGGGGTAAACATTCAGTACTTC.

The rearrangement joins TRBV10-2 to TRBJ2-7; 7 bases fit TRBD2. The CDR3 has 13 residues. Germline trimming cut 6 bases from V and 6 bases from J; bases unmatched to any gene: 8. Looked up from germline, CDR1 is WSHSY and CDR2 is SAAADI. The CDR3 coding sequence is TGCGCCAGCAGGGGCCTCGGGGAGGGCGAGCAGTACTTC. Translated, it gives CASRGLGEGEQYF.

This chain joins TRBV6-5 and TRBJ1-4, with 9 bases aligning to TRBD1. The V gene's germline CDR1 is MNHEY and CDR2 SVGAGI. The CDR3 spans 15 residues. The junction had 7 bases not matched to a gene; V was cut back by 5 bases and J by 6 bases. DNA of the CDR3: TGTGCCAGCAGTAGTTCCGGGACAGGGCATGAAAAACTGTTTTTT. This encodes CASSSSGTGHEKLFF.

This rearrangement joins TRBV12-5 to TRBJ1-1; no clear D. Trimming removed 2 bases from V and 3 bases from J, with 4 bases in between. Germline V gene data show CDR1 as LGHNT and CDR2 as FRNRAP. This CDR3 region has 12 residues. DNA of the CDR3: TGTGCTAGTGGTTTGACAGACACTGAAGCTTTCTTT. Amino acid sequence: CASGLTDTEAFF. Full variable domain (remainder filled in from reference TRBV12-5 and TRBJ1-1): DARVTQTPRHKVTEMGQEVTMRCQPILGHNTVFWYRQTMMQGLELLAYFRNRAPLDDSGMPKDRFSAEMPDATLATLKIQPSEPRDSAVYFCASGLTDTEAFFGQGTRLTVV.

The V call is TRBV7-2, the J call TRBJ1-2, with TRBD1 identical over 8 bases. This CDR3 contains 16 residues. The germline gives CDR1 SGHTA, CDR2 FQGNSA. Trimming removed 1 base from V and 4 bases from J; junction bases left unmatched: 8. The CDR3 DNA sequence: TGTGCCAGCAGCTTAGATTTCCAGGGGGCTGTCTATGGCTACACCTTC. Encoded protein: CASSLDFQGAVYGYTF.

This clonotype has at least ten counts. The rearrangement uses TRBV7-6 and TRBJ2-4; the match to TRBD2 covers 14 bases. Trimming at V came to 5 bases and at J to 10 bases, leaving 1 base not matched to a gene. Per the germline V gene, CDR1 is SGHVS and CDR2 is FNYEAQ. The CDR3 extends over 13 amino acids. CDR3 DNA: TGTGCCAGCAGCGGACTAGCGGGGGGTATTCAGTACTTC. Residues: CASSGLAGGIQYF.

DNA for the CDR3: TGTGCCAGCTCGAGCCCTACGAGGGAAAAACTGTTTTTT. It specifies CASSSPTREKLFF. The chain is built from TRBV18 and TRBJ1-4; D is ambiguous. V gave up 6 bases and J gave up 8 bases, with 13 bases separating them. Germline-derived CDR1 and CDR2 are KGHSH and LQKENI. CDR3 length equals 13 residues.

Written as DNA, the CDR3 is TGCAGCGGCGGACAAGGGACAGGGTCCTACGAGCAGTACTTC. This gives the protein CSGGQGTGSYEQYF. The chain is built from TRBV29-1 and TRBJ2-7; TRBD1 aligns across 9 bases. With 7 bases clipped from V and 1 base from J, the junction kept 8 bases outside the gene matches. From germline, CDR1 is SQVTM and CDR2 ANQGSEA. The CDR3 is 14 residues long.

The chain joins TRBV12-3 or TRBV12-4 to TRBJ2-1; D unclear. Trimming pared 5 bases from V and 8 bases from J, leaving 19 bases between. This CDR3 has 15 amino acids. In nucleotides, the CDR3 is TGTGCCAGCAGTCCCTCCCTAGATGGTTACGATGAGCAGTTCTTC. Residues: CASSPSLDGYDEQFF.

The gene calls are TRBV7-9 and TRBJ1-6, with D possibly TRBD1 on 5 matching bases. V lost 2 bases and J lost 8, with 7 bases in between. This CDR3 spans 13 amino acids. CDR1 SEHNR and CDR2 FQNEAQ come from the germline V gene (reference sequence). CDR3 sequence reads: CASSLRRDSPLHF. For the CDR3, the DNA is TGTGCCAGCAGCTTACGCAGGGATTCACCCCTCCACTTT. Looking up the rest from reference TRBV7-9 and TRBJ1-6 gives the full variable domain: DTGVSQNPRHKITKRGQNVTFRCDPISEHNRLYWYRQTLGQGPEFLTYFQNEAQLEKSRLLSDRFSAERPKGSFSTLEIQRTEQGDSAMYLCASSLRRDSPLHFGNGTRLTVT.

The chain recombines TRBV19 with TRBJ1-5; 8 bases agree with TRBD1. CDR1 and CDR2 from the germline V gene are LNHDA and SQIVND (reference sequence). J gave up 4 bases and V 9 bases, and 14 bases lay outside the gene matches. CDR3 length: 16 amino acids. CDR3 sequence (DNA): TGTGCCAGCGGGGAGGAGGCAGGGGGCTTAAATCAGCCCCAGCATTTT. Its translation: CASGEEAGGLNQPQHF.

The J gene is TRBJ2-7, the V gene TRBV19; either TRBD1 or TRBD2 may supply D (5 bases each). Trimming removed 6 bases at V and 0 bases at J, with 15 bases between. The CDR3 is 15 amino acids. The germline gives CDR1 LNHDA, CDR2 SQIVND (reference sequence). CDR3 sequence (DNA): TGTGCCAGTAGGGACTCTATGGGGACCTCCTACGAGCAGTACTTC. Amino acid sequence: CASRDSMGTSYEQYF.

This clonotype has more than one count but fewer than ten. The rearrangement links TRBV7-2 to TRBJ2-2; a possible D gene is TRBD1 (5 bases). CDR1 and CDR2 (germline): SGHTA, FQGNSA. V gave up 3 bases and J gave up 1 base, with 9 bases separating them. This CDR3 comprises 15 residues. CDR3 DNA: TGTGCCAGCAGCTTTGCGACAGTGAACACCGGGGAGCTGTTTTTT. It translates to CASSFATVNTGELFF.

This clonotype was counted a few times. The chain employs TRBV6-5 and TRBJ1-5; no firm D call. Germline CDR1 is MNHEY and CDR2 is SVGAGI. Trimming stripped 0 bases from V and 7 bases from J, with 13 bases between. The CDR3 totals 15 residues. CDR3 protein: CASSYSSPPEQPQHF. The DNA of the CDR3 is TGTGCCAGCAGTTACTCGAGTCCCCCGGAGCAGCCCCAGCATTTT.

This clonotype was recorded a few times. The rearrangement uses TRBV4-3 and TRBJ2-1; D remains ambiguous. There are 14 residues in the CDR3. V lost 4 bases, J lost 5 bases, and 12 bases lay in between. Germline assignment: CDR1 LGHNA and CDR2 YSLEER. For the CDR3, the DNA is TGCGCCAGCAGCCGAGCCCCCTCGAACAATGAGCAGTTCTTC. The encoded protein is CASSRAPSNNEQFF.

The chain is built from TRBV4-2 and TRBJ2-3, with 8 bases fitting TRBD2. Germline V gene data show CDR1 as LGHNA and CDR2 as YNFKEQ. The V segment lost 1 base and the J segment 2 bases; nucleotides outside the gene matches: 5. The CDR3 is made up of 16 amino acids. The CDR3 here is CASSQASSGPTDTQYF. The CDR3 DNA sequence: TGTGCCAGCAGCCAAGCGTCTAGCGGGCCCACAGATACGCAGTATTTT.

In its sample, this clonotype was seen a few times. This chain connects TRBV24-1 to TRBJ2-3; D gene uncertain. Germline-derived CDR1 and CDR2 are KGHDR and SFDVKD. Between the trimmed V and J ends, which lost 4 bases and 3 bases, there was a span of 10 bases. The CDR3 has 14 amino acids. DNA for the CDR3: TGTGCCACCAGTGACCCAAAGGGAACAGATACGCAGTATTTT. It specifies CATSDPKGTDTQYF.

This clonotype came up a few times. The rearrangement uses TRBV28 and TRBJ1-1, with D unclear. Germline CDR1 and CDR2: MDHEN and SYDVKM. V was pared by 6 bases and J by 3 bases, with 8 bases between. The CDR3 is made up of 12 amino acids. CDR3 residues: CASREADTEAFF. CDR3 bases: TGTGCCAGCAGGGAGGCGGACACTGAAGCTTTCTTT. The whole variable domain, remainder taken from reference TRBV28 and TRBJ1-1, is DVKVTQSSRYLVKRTGEKVFLECVQDMDHENMFWYRQDPGLGLRLIYFSYDVKMKEKGDIPEGYSVSREKKERFSLILESASTNQTSMYLCASREADTEAFFGQGTRLTVV.